This T cell receptor (beta chain) was captured by sequencing in a study of CD8 T cells in Susac syndrome. Sequencing of TCR beta was undertaken in CD8+ and CD4+ T cells derived from blood. The multiple sclerosis control group comprised treatment-naive patients with stable or active relapsing-remitting disease. Negative isolation was used for CD8+ and CD4+ T cells and FACS enrichment for TEMRA cells. With random hexamers, roughly 0.5 to 1 ug RNA was reverse transcribed. Across 54 Vbeta and 13 Jbeta, TCR beta CDR3 was amplified with immunoSEQ multiplex PCR. TCRdb independently ran MiXCR on the immunoSEQ multiplex PCR reads; one entry per CDR3 protein. The sample includes a few hundred thousand distinct CDR3 sequences, 95% of them seen just once. Trimming left V 5 bases short and J 5 bases short, with 21 bases between. Per germline, CDR1 MGHDK and CDR2 SYGVNS. The CDR3 has 16 amino acids.

Sequenced material: CD4+ T cells from PBMCs. The rearrangement joins TRBV25-1 to TRBJ1-2, with D maybe TRBD1 (5 bases). This sequence was found in a human donor with multiple sclerosis. DNA of the CDR3: TGTGCCAGCAGTACCTTCACAGGCATGGACGAGTATGGCTACACCTTC. It codes for CASSTFTGMDEYGYTF.